The source of this T cell receptor (beta chain) is a study of early T cells in non-severe SARS-CoV-2 infection (dated by TCRdb to about 2021). Study-wide context: Bulk RNA from unsorted whole blood was used for TCR sequencing, so alpha and beta chains could not be paired.

The library was obtained by 5' RACE. Sequencing was carried out with a NextSeq 500. In the TCR library protocol, unique molecular identifiers were attached to individual cDNA molecules to correct for PCR bias and sequencing error. Both TCR alpha and beta chains were sequenced, and tight co-correlation was observed between alpha and beta sequence abundances in each sample. On the study's bioinformatics: V gene, J gene and CDR3 annotation of TCR sequences was performed with Decombinator V4. Expanded TCRs were defined as changing significantly between any two time points under a Poisson model with p below 0.0001. Abundances of TCRs were expressed as counts per million after normalisation to the total number of TCRs sequenced in each sample. A search of VDJdb, accessed on 1 November 2021, was run for TCRs annotated to CMV, EBV and SARS-CoV-2, with TCRs annotated for multiple antigens excluded. The public sequencing data were trimmed at Q25 with fastp and processed into clonotypes with MiXCR by TCRdb, which kept only in-frame beta chains. Each entry is one CDR3 protein sequence, shown with its most common DNA and genes. Here the V and J calls rest on TCRdb's processing, not on the authors' analysis. This sample has about 77,000 distinct CDR3 sequences in its table, and about 17% of those were observed once. The ten largest account for approximately 2.6% of the sample.

This was a case-control study nested in a cohort of healthcare workers in London, UK, who had nasopharyngeal swab PCR tests and blood samples taken every week. Between 23 and 31 March 2020, the week of the UK lockdown, healthcare workers were enrolled and then followed up weekly for as long as 16 weeks. Comment on this clonotype: What this receptor recognizes is not known. Per-base quality was not reported, and no clone a single base away is much larger than it.

What the research found in general, with its limitations: Matching against VDJdb was skewed toward anti-spike CD8 responses, likely underestimated virus-specific expansions, and missed private and CD4 specificities.

Material for sequencing was whole blood. This TCR was recovered from an adult who was a healthcare worker with PCR-confirmed SARS-CoV-2 infection or an uninfected control (not recorded which).

The bases are TGCAGTGCTAGGGACAGTTCCTCGGATTCACCCCTCCACTTT. Its amino acids are CSARDSSSDSPLHF. The chain employs TRBV20-1 and TRBJ1-6; possibly the D gene is TRBD1, per 6 matching bases. For CDR1 and CDR2, the germline V gene (reference sequence) lists DFQATT and SNEGSKA. Relative to germline, V is 3 bases shorter and J is 8 bases shorter, with 14 bases between their ends. The CDR3 runs 14 residues from the cysteine to the phenylalanine. Only the CDR3 part of the read is kept: 42 bases, read in frame from the first base.